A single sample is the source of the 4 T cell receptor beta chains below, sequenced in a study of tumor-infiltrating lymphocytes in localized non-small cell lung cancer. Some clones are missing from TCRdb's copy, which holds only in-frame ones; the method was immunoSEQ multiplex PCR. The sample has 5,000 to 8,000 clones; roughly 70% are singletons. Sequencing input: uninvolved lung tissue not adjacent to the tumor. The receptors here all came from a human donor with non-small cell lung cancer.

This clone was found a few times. The CDR3 is CASSQTGVTYEQYF. CDR3 DNA: TGTGCCAGCAGTCAGACAGGGGTGACCTACGAGCAGTACTTC. The rearrangement uses TRBV6-6 and TRBJ2-7, with 8 positions matching TRBD1. With V trimmed by 5 bases and J by 2 bases, 5 bases remained unmatched. Germline-derived CDR1 and CDR2 are MNHNY and SVGAGI (reference sequence). This CDR3 comprises 14 residues.

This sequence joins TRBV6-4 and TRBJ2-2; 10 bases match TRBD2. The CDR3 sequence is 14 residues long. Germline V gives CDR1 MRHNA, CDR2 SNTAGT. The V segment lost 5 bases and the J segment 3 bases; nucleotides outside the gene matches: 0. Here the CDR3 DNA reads TGTGCCAGCAGTAGCGGGAGGGACACCGGGGAGCTGTTTTTT. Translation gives CASSSGRDTGELFF.

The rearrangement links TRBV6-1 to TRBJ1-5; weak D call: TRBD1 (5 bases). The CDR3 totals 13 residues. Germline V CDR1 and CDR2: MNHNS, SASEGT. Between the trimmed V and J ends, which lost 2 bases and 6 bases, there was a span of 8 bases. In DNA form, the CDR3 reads TGTGCCAGCAGTGAATTGGGGGGTCAGCCCCAGCATTTT. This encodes CASSELGGQPQHF.

CDR3 coding DNA: TGTGCCAGCAGCTTGGCTATTGGGACAGGGGGATACAATGAGCAGTTCTTC. Residues: CASSLAIGTGGYNEQFF. J is TRBJ2-1 and V is TRBV5-4, with 11 bases lining up with TRBD1. The germline gives CDR1 SGHNT, CDR2 YYREEE (reference sequence). The CDR3 extends over 17 amino acids. The V and J ends lost 0 bases and 4 bases, in that order; junction bases with no gene match: 6.